These T cell receptor beta chains were read from a single sample in a study of CXCR3-negative and CXCR3-positive naive CD8 T cells. Reanalyzing the 5' RACE reads, TCRdb keeps one entry per CDR3 protein, without DNA. This repertoire comprises tens of thousands of distinct CDR3 sequences; its ten largest clones make up 0.5% to 0.55%. The sequenced material came from naive CXCR3+ CD8+ T cells from blood. All receptors come from a human donor in good health. Some clones in this sample may be carry-over from other donors' samples. Each CDR3 is given with its conserved first and last residue. The order of the fields is J gene, V gene, CDR3 protein.

TRBJ1-1	TRBV7-8	CASSLSEGVGTEAFF
TRBJ2-7	TRBV4-1	CTSSQELEELLEQYF
TRBJ1-2	TRBV13	CASSSRDVANYGYTF
TRBJ1-1	TRBV15	CATSPHSGQAFF
TRBJ1-5	TRBV27	CASSFVGQPQHF
TRBJ1-6	TRBV28	CASSLASPLHF
TRBJ1-1	TRBV5-1	CASSLVARRPYTEAFF
TRBJ2-1	TRBV24-1	CATSDWDRDNEQFF
TRBJ2-7	TRBV12-3/TRBV12-4	CASSPTSGGPRYF
TRBJ2-2	TRBV28	CASSSASGRGWDTGELFF
TRBJ2-1	TRBV10-3	CAISDLTDNEQFF
TRBJ2-3	TRBV20-1	CSATLTPAGALIGTDTQYF
TRBJ2-7	TRBV6-6	CASSPSHYEQYF
TRBJ2-5	TRBV28	CASSPYPPGTAQETQYF
TRBJ2-7	TRBV10-3	CAISESKSTVTYEQYF
TRBJ2-2	TRBV6-5	CASSYSLGGPWTGELFF
TRBJ1-4	TRBV12-3/TRBV12-4	CASRQGRGGEKLFF
TRBJ2-3	TRBV9	CASSVAGGTSTDTQYF
TRBJ1-1	TRBV24-1	CATRDLDTGGTEAFF
TRBJ2-7	TRBV29-1	CSVEPLGGSYEQYF
TRBJ2-1	TRBV13	CASSLTSEYVNEQFF
TRBJ2-7	TRBV6-5	CAGSPGGREQYF
TRBJ1-5	TRBV12-3/TRBV12-4	CASSTGTPSNQPQHF
TRBJ2-7	TRBV27	CASSLRASSYEQYF
TRBJ2-7	TRBV29-1	CSVAPFTGTAHEQYF
TRBJ2-1	TRBV19	CASSIDGWTTYNEQFF
TRBJ1-5	TRBV28	CASSLTGPNQPQHF
TRBJ2-7	TRBV19	CASSMTAPYEQYF
TRBJ2-5	TRBV28	CASSLVSGIAGPQETQYF
TRBJ1-1	TRBV29-1	CSVEEAVEAFF
TRBJ2-3	TRBV29-1	CSVEDRAGYTDTQYF
TRBJ1-1	TRBV19	CASRQGANTEAFF
TRBJ2-3	TRBV6-5	CASSYSSSGTDTQYF
TRBJ2-1	TRBV29-1	CSVEPPGQGSYNEQFF
TRBJ1-1	TRBV20-1	CSAAQSAGQGDRDTEAFF
TRBJ1-5	TRBV28	CASNSLFGSNQPQHF